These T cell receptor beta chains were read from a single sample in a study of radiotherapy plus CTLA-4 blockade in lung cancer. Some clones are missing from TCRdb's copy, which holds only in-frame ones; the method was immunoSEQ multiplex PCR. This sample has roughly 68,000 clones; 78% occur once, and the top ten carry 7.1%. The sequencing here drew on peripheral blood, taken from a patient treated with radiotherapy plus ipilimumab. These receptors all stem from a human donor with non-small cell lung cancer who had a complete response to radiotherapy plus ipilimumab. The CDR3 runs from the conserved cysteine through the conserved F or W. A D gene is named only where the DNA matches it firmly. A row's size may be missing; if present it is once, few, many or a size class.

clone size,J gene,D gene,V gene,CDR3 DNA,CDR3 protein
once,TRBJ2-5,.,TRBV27,TGTGCCAGCGCCCTAGGTTGGCAGGTGCAAGAGACCCAGTACTTC,CASALGWQVQETQYF
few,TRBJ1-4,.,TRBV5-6,TGTGCCAGCAGCACGGGGGGGGCAACTAATGAAAAACTGTTTTTT,CASSTGGATNEKLFF
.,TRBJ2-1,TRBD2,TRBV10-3,TGTGCCATCAGTGGTTTAGCGGGGGGCGCCAACAATGAGCAGTTCTTC,CAISGLAGGANNEQFF
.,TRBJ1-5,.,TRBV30,TGTGCCTGGAGTGTACAATCGATCGTCAATCAGCCCCAGCATTTT,CAWSVQSIVNQPQHF
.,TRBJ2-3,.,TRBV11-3,TGTGCCAGCAGCTCTACAGATACGCAGTATTTT,CASSSTDTQYF
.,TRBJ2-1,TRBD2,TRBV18,TGTGCCAGCTCACCACTACTAGCGGGGGCTGACAATGAGCAGTTCTTC,CASSPLLAGADNEQFF
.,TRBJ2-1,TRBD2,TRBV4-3,TGCGCCAGCAGCCCTCGGACTAGCGGGGGTTCATACAATGAGCAGTTCTTC,CASSPRTSGGSYNEQFF
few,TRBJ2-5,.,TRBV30,TGTGCCTGGAATATCGGGGGAGAGACCCAGTACTTC,CAWNIGGETQYF
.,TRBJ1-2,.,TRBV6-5,TGTGCCAGCAGTGGGACGTCTGGCGGCTACACCTTC,CASSGTSGGYTF
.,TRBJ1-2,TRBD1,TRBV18,TGTGCCAGCTCACCATTCGGCGGACAGGGGGCAGGTGGCTACACCTTC,CASSPFGGQGAGGYTF
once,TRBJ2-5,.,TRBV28,TGTGCCAGCAATAGGGCCCAGTCGGCCCAGTACTTC,CASNRAQSAQYF
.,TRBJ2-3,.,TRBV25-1,TGTGCCAGCAGTGAAGGCTACTTAGGGTGGGCAGATACGCAGTATTTT,CASSEGYLGWADTQYF
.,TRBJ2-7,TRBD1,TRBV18,TGTGCCAGCTCACCCGGACAGGGGAGGACCTACGAGCAGTACTTC,CASSPGQGRTYEQYF